The 32 T cell receptor beta chains below all came from one sample that was sequenced in a study of T cells in pancreatic ductal adenocarcinoma. The protocol was immunoSEQ multiplex PCR, while the TCRdb copy is restricted to in-frame clones and leaves out a portion. The data show over 15,000 clones, about 88% seen once. Selected pancreatic ductal adenocarcinoma patients had undergone surgery without neoadjuvant therapy. Sample: PBMCs. The receptor source for this set is a human donor with pancreatic ductal adenocarcinoma.

The chain carries TRBV9 and TRBJ1-1; 9 bases align to TRBD1. The germline gives CDR1 SGDLS, CDR2 YYNGEE. The CDR3 loop spans 16 amino acids. Trimming took 4 bases from V and 0 from J; bases not matched to a gene: 7. Here the CDR3 DNA reads TGTGCCAGCAGCCCGACAGGGGGTTCGTTGAACACTGAAGCTTTCTTT. Translation gives CASSPTGGSLNTEAFF.

The CDR3 DNA sequence: TGTGCCAGCAGCTTAGGGGGGGGCGTCAGCACAGATACGCAGTATTTT. The encoded protein is CASSLGGGVSTDTQYF. The chain recombines TRBV7-8 with TRBJ2-3; perhaps TRBD2 as D (7 bases). The CDR3 is made up of 16 amino acids. Germline assignment: CDR1 SGHVS and CDR2 FQNEAQ. The V end lost 1 base, the J end lost 0 bases, and 11 bases lay between the germline ends.

The chain carries TRBV10-3 and TRBJ2-3; a weak D match, TRBD2 (6 bases). The CDR3 has 15 amino acids. Germline CDR1 is ENHRY and CDR2 is SYGVKD. V was trimmed by 3 bases and J by 2 bases, leaving 12 bases between them. CDR3 in amino acids: CAISEDGGDTDTQYF. The CDR3 nucleotides read TGTGCCATCAGTGAAGATGGCGGGGACACAGATACGCAGTATTTT.

The V call is TRBV5-4, the J call TRBJ2-1, with D unclear. CDR3 size: 12 residues. The germline CDR1 and CDR2 sequences are SGHNT and YYREEE (reference sequence). Trimming took off 2 bases at V and 6 bases at J, with 6 bases between the two ends. CDR3 nucleotide sequence: TGTGCCAGCAGCTTCCTACCCAATGAGCAGTTCTTC. It translates to CASSFLPNEQFF.

Note on this clone: A read error may produce the germline difference seen at one junction end. The V gene is TRBV29-1, the J gene TRBJ1-6, with D hard to call. The CDR3 is 12 amino acids. In germline, CDR1 is SQVTM, CDR2 ANQGSEA. The CDR3 sequence is CSVQESNSPLHF. In nucleotides, the CDR3 is TGCAGCGTTCAAGAATCGAATTCACCCCTCCACTTT.

The J gene is TRBJ2-3, the V gene TRBV25-1; 8 bases are shared with TRBD2. The CDR3 is made up of 15 amino acids. The germline CDR1 and CDR2 sequences are MGHDK and SYGVNS. The V segment lost 2 bases and the J segment 3 bases; nucleotides outside the gene matches: 4. This CDR3 reads CASSEPGLGTDTQYF. The DNA for the CDR3 is TGTGCCAGCAGTGAACCGGGACTAGGTACAGATACGCAGTATTTT.

The chain has TRBV10-3 and TRBJ1-1; D is possibly TRBD1 (5 bases). Germline-derived CDR1 and CDR2 are ENHRY and SYGVKD. V was cut by 5 bases and J by 0 bases, with 10 bases left in between. The CDR3 has 14 residues. The DNA of the CDR3 is TGTGCCATCAGTCCGACAGTAGTGAACACTGAAGCTTTCTTT. Translated, it gives CAISPTVVNTEAFF.

The CDR3 reads CASSPGQGPSEAFF. The CDR3 DNA sequence: TGTGCCAGCTCACCAGGACAGGGGCCCTCTGAAGCTTTCTTT. The V gene is TRBV18, the J gene TRBJ1-1, with 9 bases matching TRBD1. The germline V gene has CDR1 KGHSH and CDR2 LQKENI. The ends lost 2 bases at V and 6 bases at J; junction bases unmatched: 4. The CDR3 covers 14 residues. Full variable domain (rest looked up from reference TRBV18 and TRBJ1-1): NAGVMQNPRHLVRRRGQEARLRCSPMKGHSHVYWYRQLPEEGLKFMVYLQKENIIDESGMPKERFSAEFPKEGPSILRIQQVVRGDSAAYFCASSPGQGPSEAFFGQGTRLTVV.

The chain combines TRBV5-4 with TRBJ2-1; TRBD2 matches at 13 bases. The germline CDR1 and CDR2 sequences are SGHNT and YYREEE (reference sequence). The CDR3 sequence is 18 residues long. V lost 4 bases, J lost 0 bases, and 7 bases stayed unmatched. The CDR3 DNA sequence: TGTGCCAGCAGCCTAGGACTAGCGGGGGCCTACTCCTACAATGAGCAGTTCTTC. It codes for CASSLGLAGAYSYNEQFF.

This chain links TRBV6-6 with TRBJ1-1; 7 bases agree with TRBD1. Germline V gene lookup returns CDR1 MNHNY and CDR2 SVGAGI (reference sequence). V was pared by 6 bases and J by 3 bases, with 7 bases of the junction left unmatched. This CDR3 contains 14 residues. CDR3 in DNA: TGTGCCAGCAGCAACAGGGGAGTACACACTGAAGCTTTCTTT. Its translation: CASSNRGVHTEAFF.

This clone was seen just once. The gene calls are TRBV7-9 and TRBJ2-1; D is possibly TRBD1 (6 bases). The V and J ends lost 5 bases and 0 bases respectively, with 17 bases between them. Germline V lookup: CDR1 SEHNR, CDR2 FQNEAQ (reference sequence). The CDR3 covers 17 residues. CDR3 coding DNA: TGTGCCAGCAGCCCGGGACCCAGGGGCCCCTCCTACAATGAGCAGTTCTTC. Translated: CASSPGPRGPSYNEQFF.

This clone has just one count. This sequence joins TRBV28 and TRBJ2-7; 8 nucleotides align to TRBD1. V was clipped by 6 bases and J by 2 bases; unmatched bases: 6. Germline values: CDR1 MDHEN, CDR2 SYDVKM. This CDR3 comprises 14 residues. DNA of the CDR3: TGTGCCAGCAGAGGGCAGGGGGCCCCCTACGAGCAGTACTTC. As protein: CASRGQGAPYEQYF.

The V call is TRBV28, the J call TRBJ2-5; tentative D call: TRBD1 (6 bases). CDR3 length: 14 amino acids. V lost 6 bases, J lost 4 bases, and 15 bases lay in between. The germline V gene has CDR1 MDHEN and CDR2 SYDVKM. The CDR3 bases are TGTGCCAGCAGCCGGGCCCAAGGGGGAGAGACCCAGTACTTC. Its protein is CASSRAQGGETQYF.

The chain links TRBV5-4 to TRBJ1-1; D unresolved. Germline CDR1 and CDR2: SGHNT and YYREEE (reference sequence). This CDR3 region has 12 residues. Trimming took 4 bases from V and 5 from J, leaving 9 bases between them. The CDR3 reads CASSPLGTEAFF. In DNA, the CDR3 is TGTGCCAGCAGCCCTCTCGGGACTGAAGCTTTCTTT.

This chain joins TRBV30 and TRBJ1-6; D gene unclear. CDR3 length: 14 residues. The ends were cut back, 3 bases at V and 10 bases at J, with 16 bases in the middle. Germline V gene sequence: CDR1 GTSNPN, CDR2 SVGIG (reference sequence). The CDR3 protein is CAWRYGFTGSPLHF. CDR3 sequence (DNA): TGTGCCTGGAGATACGGGTTCACTGGATCACCCCTCCACTTT.

The gene calls are TRBV4-3 and TRBJ2-1; TRBD1 matches at 9 bases. The J segment lost 7 bases and the V segment lost 0 bases, leaving 7 bases of the junction unmatched. In germline, CDR1 is LGHNA, CDR2 YSLEER. This CDR3 spans 16 amino acids. The CDR3 nucleotides read TGCGCCAGCAGCCAAGATGCCGGACAGGGGTGGAATGAGCAGTTCTTC. Translating it yields CASSQDAGQGWNEQFF.

As regards this clone: The junction departs from the called germline gene at one end, perhaps through a read error. V gene TRBV5-1 combines with J gene TRBJ1-4; 7 bases match TRBD1. CDR3 length: 15 residues. The germline V gene encodes CDR1 SGHRS and CDR2 YFSETQ. CDR3 region: CASSLGGGSYEKLFF. Written as DNA, the CDR3 is TGTGCCAGCAGCTTGGGAGGGGGCTCGTATGAAAAACTGTTTTTT.

This chain links TRBV4-3 with TRBJ2-2; TRBD2 aligns across 9 bases. V was clipped by 0 bases and J by 3 bases; unmatched bases: 5. Germline CDR1 LGHNA, CDR2 YSLEER. CDR3 length equals 17 residues. CDR3 residues: CASSQELAGDYTGELFF. The CDR3 DNA reads as TGCGCCAGCAGCCAAGAGTTAGCGGGGGACTACACCGGGGAGCTGTTTTTT.

With respect to this clone: Mismatch with germline at one junction end may stem from a read error. CDR3 sequence: CASTSPRSGNYGQYF. The CDR3 DNA is TGTGCCAGCACCTCCCCGAGGTCAGGGAACTACGGGCAGTACTTC. The rearrangement uses TRBV6-1 and TRBJ2-7; weak D call: TRBD1 (5 bases). The CDR3 is 15 amino acids. Per the germline V gene, CDR1 is MNHNS and CDR2 is SASEGT.

This rearrangement joins TRBV28 to TRBJ1-2; D is possibly TRBD1 (5 bases). Between the trimmed V and J ends, which lost 3 bases and 8 bases, there was a span of 13 bases. The CDR3 runs to 13 residues. Germline V gene sequence: CDR1 MDHEN, CDR2 SYDVKM. CDR3 nucleotides: TGTGCCAGCAGTTTGGACAATCTCAGAGGCTACACCTTC. This encodes CASSLDNLRGYTF.

This chain joins TRBV7-2 and TRBJ1-4, with D possibly being TRBD1 (5 bases). Trimming removed 1 base from V and 4 bases from J, with 10 bases in between. The germline V gene encodes CDR1 SGHTA and CDR2 FQGNSA. The length of the CDR3 is 15 residues. Here the CDR3 DNA reads TGTGCCAGCAGCTTAGAGGGGTCGATTAATGAAAAACTGTTTTTT. This encodes CASSLEGSINEKLFF.

V usage is TRBV7-2 and J usage is TRBJ2-7; D possibly corresponds to TRBD2 (6 bases). The length of the CDR3 is 16 residues. V was trimmed by 5 bases and J by 0 bases, leaving 17 bases between them. CDR1 is SGHTA, CDR2 FQGNSA, per germline. The chain's CDR3 is CASSRVGRGSSYEQYF. CDR3 sequence (DNA): TGTGCCAGCAGCCGGGTGGGCCGGGGGAGCTCCTACGAGCAGTACTTC.

V is TRBV5-4 and J is TRBJ2-3, with D possibly being TRBD1 (5 bases). Trimming pared 4 bases from V and 3 bases from J, leaving 6 bases between. The CDR3 runs to 12 residues. Per germline, CDR1 SGHNT and CDR2 YYREEE (reference sequence). The chain's CDR3 is CASSPGTDTQYF. DNA for the CDR3: TGTGCCAGCAGCCCAGGGACAGATACGCAGTATTTT. The variable domain in full, completed from reference TRBV5-4 and TRBJ2-3, reads ETGVTQSPTHLIKTRGQQVTLRCSSQSGHNTVSWYQQALGQGPQFIFQYYREEENGRGNFPPRFSGLQFPNYSSELNVNALELDDSALYLCASSPGTDTQYFGPGTRLTVL.

CDR3 protein: CASSQLVTGTQYF. In nucleotides, the CDR3 is TGTGCCAGCAGCCAACTAGTTACCGGGACCCAGTACTTC. The V gene is TRBV7-3, the J gene TRBJ2-5; D possibly corresponds to TRBD2 (5 bases). Germline V CDR1 and CDR2: SGHTA, FQGTGA. This CDR3 comprises 13 residues. With 5 bases removed from V and 7 bases from J, the gap between germline ends came to 14 bases.

The chain has TRBV14 and TRBJ2-7, with D hard to call. This CDR3 is 13 amino acids long. Germline V gives CDR1 SGHDN, CDR2 FVKESK. Trimming left V 4 bases short and J 5 bases short, with 12 bases between. CDR3 loop: CASSLLLRNEQYF. Here the CDR3 DNA reads TGTGCCAGCAGCCTCCTACTCAGGAACGAGCAGTACTTC.

The chain uses TRBV5-6 and TRBJ1-4, with D possibly matching TRBD1 (6 bases). Germline V gene data show CDR1 as SGHDT and CDR2 as YYEEEE. The CDR3 loop spans 14 amino acids. Between the trimmed V and J ends, which lost 3 bases and 5 bases, there was a span of 11 bases. CDR3 region: CASSSRGLNEKLFF. The CDR3 DNA sequence: TGTGCCAGCAGCTCCAGGGGTCTCAATGAAAAACTGTTTTTT.

The chain is built from TRBV7-9 and TRBJ1-1; no definite D call. CDR1 is SEHNR and CDR2 is FQNEAQ in the germline V gene (reference sequence). The CDR3 totals 14 residues. V was trimmed by 1 base and J by 5 bases, leaving 11 bases between them. The CDR3 region has the DNA TGTGCCAGCAGCTTAGAAGGGCGGGAGACTGAAGCTTTCTTT. Translated, it gives CASSLEGRETEAFF.

The V call is TRBV19, the J call TRBJ1-2; D unclear. The CDR3 has 13 amino acids. In germline, CDR1 is LNHDA, CDR2 SQIVND (reference sequence). Trimming removed 1 base from V and 7 bases from J, with 10 bases in between. The CDR3 nucleotides are TGTGCCAGTAGTATAGCTTTCGGCGGTGGCTACACCTTC. Its translation: CASSIAFGGGYTF.

This chain joins TRBV5-8 and TRBJ1-1; no reliable D call. This CDR3 region has 17 residues. Germline V gene lookup returns CDR1 SGHTS and CDR2 YDEGEE. V lost 5 bases and J 0 bases, leaving 20 bases between the germline ends. This CDR3 reads CASRRWEFSPMNTEAFF. CDR3 nucleotide sequence: TGTGCCAGCAGGCGGTGGGAGTTCAGCCCAATGAACACTGAAGCTTTCTTT.

J is TRBJ1-2 and V is TRBV7-8; tentative D call: TRBD1 (6 bases). This CDR3 contains 15 residues. The V end was cut by 1 base, the J end by 4 bases, with 13 bases between. Germline V gives CDR1 SGHVS, CDR2 FQNEAQ. Written as DNA, the CDR3 is TGTGCCAGCAGCTTAGGGACAGCCGGAGCCTATGGCTACACCTTC. Its protein product is CASSLGTAGAYGYTF. Variable domain in full (rest from reference TRBV7-8 and TRBJ1-2): GAGVSQSPRYKVAKRGQDVALRCDPISGHVSLFWYQQALGQGPEFLTYFQNEAQLDKSGLPSDRFFAERPEGSVSTLKIQRTQQEDSAVYLCASSLGTAGAYGYTFGSGTRLTVV.

The chain joins TRBV6-5 to TRBJ2-1, with TRBD2 as a possible D gene (7 bases). CDR1 is MNHEY and CDR2 is SVGAGI in the germline V gene. CDR3 length: 12 residues. V lost 5 bases to trimming and J lost 10 bases, with 12 bases between them. CDR3 coding DNA: TGTGCCAGCAGTATAGGGAGGGGGGAGCAGTTCTTC. Translated, it gives CASSIGRGEQFF.

V usage is TRBV9 and J usage is TRBJ2-1, with D possibly being TRBD1 (6 bases). CDR3 size: 13 residues. Between the trimmed V and J ends, which lost 3 bases and 4 bases, there was a span of 8 bases. Germline lookup yields CDR1 SGDLS and CDR2 YYNGEE. The CDR3 loop reads CASSADSYNEQFF. Written as DNA, the CDR3 is TGTGCCAGCAGCGCGGACAGTTACAATGAGCAGTTCTTC.